This TCR beta chain was captured in a study of T cells in Graves' hyperthyroidism and ophthalmopathy. Germline values: CDR1 DFQATT, CDR2 SNEGSKA (reference sequence). V gave up 1 base and J gave up 4 bases, with 10 bases separating them. This CDR3 is 13 amino acids long. Template material for amplifying TCR beta CDR3 regions consisted of RNA transcripts. The study used the HTBI primer set for a first-round RT-PCR of the TCR CDR3. TCRdb called the multiplex PCR reads again in MiXCR, with one record for every CDR3 protein. Of hundreds of thousands of distinct CDR3 sequences in the sample, roughly 14% were seen once. This clonotype has at least ten counts.

The chain links TRBV20-1 to TRBJ1-1; D unclear. The TCR sequence derives from a man younger than 35 with Graves' ophthalmopathy. Sequencing was performed on blood. The CDR3 sequence: CSARVPSRTEAFF. The CDR3 region has the DNA TGCAGTGCTAGAGTTCCCAGTCGCACTGAAGCTTTCTTT.